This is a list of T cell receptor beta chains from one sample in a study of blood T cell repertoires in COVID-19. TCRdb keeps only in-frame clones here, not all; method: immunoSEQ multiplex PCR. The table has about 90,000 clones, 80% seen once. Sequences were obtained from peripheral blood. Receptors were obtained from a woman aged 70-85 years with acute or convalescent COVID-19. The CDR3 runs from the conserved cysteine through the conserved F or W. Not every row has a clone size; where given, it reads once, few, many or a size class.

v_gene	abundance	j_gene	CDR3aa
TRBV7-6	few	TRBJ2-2	CASSRDSTSNTGELFF
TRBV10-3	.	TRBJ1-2	CAISVNRDYGYTF
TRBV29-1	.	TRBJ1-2	CSVLSGTSGSRYTF
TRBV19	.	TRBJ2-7	CASGGGAEQYF
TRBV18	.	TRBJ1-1	CASSPPSVNTEAFF
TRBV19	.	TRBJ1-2	CASSIDGANYGYTF
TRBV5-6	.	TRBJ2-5	CASSLPPRVETQYF
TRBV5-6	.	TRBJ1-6	CASSTPPHTLHF
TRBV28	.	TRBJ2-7	CASSFGLAGSSKQYF
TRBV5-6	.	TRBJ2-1	CASSSSAGTSYNEQFF
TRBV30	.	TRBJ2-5	CAWTPGLAGQETQYF
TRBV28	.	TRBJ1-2	CASSLVGQDNYGYTF
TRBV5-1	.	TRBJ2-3	CASSLGAKAVRDTQYF
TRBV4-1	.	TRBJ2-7	CASSRQQGVRYEQYF
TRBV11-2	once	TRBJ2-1	CASSLTSGRAVDEQFF
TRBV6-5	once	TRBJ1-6	CASSHQGANSPLHF
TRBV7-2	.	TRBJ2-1	CASSLTVLARAEQFF
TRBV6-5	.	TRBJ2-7	CASSRGTGVLSEQYF
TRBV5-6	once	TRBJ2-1	CASSLPGQPYNEQFF
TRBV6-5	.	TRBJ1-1	CASSLQGGGTEAFF
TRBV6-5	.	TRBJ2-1	CASWQGASYNEQFF
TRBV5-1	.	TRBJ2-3	CASSLGAPDTQYF
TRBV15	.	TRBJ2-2	CATSNLAGHTGELFF
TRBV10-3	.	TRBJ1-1	CAISGTVNTEAFF
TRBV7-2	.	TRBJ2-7	CASSLWGGFYEQYF
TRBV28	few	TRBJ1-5	CASIGGGQGNQPQHF
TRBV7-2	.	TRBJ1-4	CASSLKGAANEKLFF
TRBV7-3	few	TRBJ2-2	CASSLAGKGTGELFF
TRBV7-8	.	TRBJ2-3	CASTADTPADTQYF
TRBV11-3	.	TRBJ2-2	CASSPSGRSTGELFF
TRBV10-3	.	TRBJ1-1	CAISDPGTGGEAFF
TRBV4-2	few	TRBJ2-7	CASSQVQGTGLNEQYF
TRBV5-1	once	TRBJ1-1	CASKLEPRQGVVNTEAFF
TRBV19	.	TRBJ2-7	CASSIAGSLTYEQYF
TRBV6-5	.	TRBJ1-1	CASRATGRGTEAFF
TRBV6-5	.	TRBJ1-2	CASSLRDHYGYTF
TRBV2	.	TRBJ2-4	CASSEIAGGGNIQYF
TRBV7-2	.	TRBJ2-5	CASSLARGTQYF
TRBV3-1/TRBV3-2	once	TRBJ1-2	CASSGATGSYGYTF
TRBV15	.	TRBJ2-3	CATSRVWLAGVTDTQYF
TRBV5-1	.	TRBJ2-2	CASSLTGNTGELFF
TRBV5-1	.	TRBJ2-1	CASSEIGSGRALYNEQFF
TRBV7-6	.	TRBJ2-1	CASSGTGGKNNEQFF
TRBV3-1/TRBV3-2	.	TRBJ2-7	CASSQDGGSDYEQYF
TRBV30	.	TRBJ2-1	CAWRVGTGGEQFF
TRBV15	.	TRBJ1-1	CATSRDRQGLAFF
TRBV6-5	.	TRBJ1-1	CASSRTGGRAFF
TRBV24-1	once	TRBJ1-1	CATSDGQGYTEAFF
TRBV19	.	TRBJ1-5	CASSMGQGNQPQHF
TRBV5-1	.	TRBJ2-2	CASSLARGPNTGELFF
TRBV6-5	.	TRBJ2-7	CASSLSPGAYEQYF
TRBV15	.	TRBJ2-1	CATSRRDLSIGLAGLYNEQFF